A selection of T cell receptor beta chains follows, all from one sample in a study of molecular identifiers for immune sequencing clone quantification. One entry per CDR3 protein, called by TCRdb with MiXCR from the PCR reads. In the table there are fewer than 100,000 distinct CDR3 sequences, roughly 23% of which are singletons. The sample consisted of naive CD8+ T cells from blood, with Jurkat cell RNA spiked in. The receptors originated from a human donor in good health. Some libraries in this study had Jurkat cell RNA spiked in. CDR3s include the opening cysteine and the closing phenylalanine or tryptophan. Fields, in order: D gene, clone size, V gene, CDR3 length, J gene, CDR3 protein, CDR3 DNA. The D gene is left open where the match is weak. Not every row has a clone size; where given, it reads once, few, many or a size class.

>TRBD1|many|TRBV19|16|TRBJ2-5
CASSTHGTGIQETQYF
TGTGCCAGTAGTACCCACGGGACAGGGATCCAAGAGACCCAGTACTTC
>TRBD2|few|TRBV5-4|14|TRBJ2-7
CASGTGGRSYEQYF
TGTGCCAGCGGTACGGGCGGGAGGTCCTACGAGCAGTACTTC
>-|many|TRBV6-2/TRBV6-3|15|TRBJ2-7
CASSYGTGRNYEQYF
TGTGCCAGCAGTTACGGGACCGGACGAAACTACGAGCAGTACTTC
>TRBD2|few|TRBV13|14|TRBJ2-5
CASSTTSGRETQYF
TGTGCCAGCAGCACGACTAGCGGACGAGAGACCCAGTACTTC
>-|-|TRBV21-1|19|TRBJ2-3
CASSHSPPPGQKSTDTQYF
TGTGCCAGCAGTCACTCCCCCCCCCCGGGACAGAAAAGCACAGATACGCAGTATTTT
>-|-|TRBV6-2/TRBV6-3|15|TRBJ1-5
CASRPGKQRYQPQHF
TGTGCCAGTCGGCCCGGAAAACAGCGGTATCAGCCCCAGCATTTT
>-|many|TRBV7-9|13|TRBJ1-5
CASSPDTGQPQHF
TGTGCCAGCAGCCCAGATACAGGGCAGCCCCAGCATTTT
>-|many|TRBV5-1|15|TRBJ1-4
CASSLEGTLWEKLFF
TGCGCCAGCAGCCTGGAAGGGACTCTCTGGGAAAAACTGTTTTTT
>-|many|TRBV18|16|TRBJ1-1
CASSPRYESLDTEAFF
TGTGCCAGCTCACCACGTTATGAGTCTTTAGACACTGAAGCTTTCTTT
>-|-|TRBV6-2/TRBV6-3|14|TRBJ1-5
CASSPGYSAEPQHF
TGTGCCAGCTCCCCAGGGTATTCTGCGGAGCCCCAGCATTTT
>-|-|TRBV19|19|TRBJ2-6
CASLPSTSGLSSGANVLTF
TGTGCCAGTTTGCCCTCTACCTCAGGGCTAAGCTCTGGGGCCAACGTCCTGACTTTC
>-|few|TRBV9|15|TRBJ1-4
CASSVLGGPNEKLFF
TGTGCCAGCAGCGTCCTTGGCGGCCCTAATGAAAAACTGTTTTTT
>-|many|TRBV7-2|14|TRBJ2-7
CASSFTGSGYEQYF
TGTGCCAGCAGCTTTACTGGGAGTGGATACGAGCAGTACTTC
>-|-|TRBV6-2/TRBV6-3|14|TRBJ1-1
CASSFKFMNTEAFF
TGTGCCAGCAGTTTTAAGTTCATGAACACTGAAGCTTTCTTT
>-|-|TRBV29-1|15|TRBJ2-2
CSVEDTNRAPGELFF
TGCAGCGTTGAGGATACAAACAGGGCCCCCGGGGAGCTGTTTTTT
>TRBD2|many|TRBV7-9|17|TRBJ2-7
CASSSGLAGGKGYEQYF
TGTGCCAGCAGCTCCGGACTAGCGGGAGGCAAGGGGTACGAGCAGTACTTC
>TRBD2|many|TRBV29-1|13|TRBJ2-5
CSVGAGGQETQYF
TGCAGCGTTGGAGCGGGGGGGCAAGAGACCCAGTACTTC
>-|-|TRBV6-5|14|TRBJ1-1
CASRPDMMDTEAFF
TGTGCCAGCAGGCCCGACATGATGGACACTGAAGCTTTCTTT
>TRBD2|many|TRBV4-3|18|TRBJ2-1
CASSQDLTSGSRYNEQFF
TGCGCCAGCAGCCAAGATTTAACTAGCGGGAGTAGATACAATGAGCAGTTCTTC
>-|many|TRBV2|12|TRBJ2-2
CATPGDTGELFF
TGTGCCACCCCCGGGGACACCGGGGAGCTGTTTTTT
>-|many|TRBV6-2/TRBV6-3|12|TRBJ2-5
CASWEVRETQYF
TGTGCCAGCTGGGAAGTCCGCGAGACCCAGTACTTC
>-|many|TRBV12-3/TRBV12-4|14|TRBJ2-5
CASSSSSVSETQYF
TGTGCCAGCAGTTCCTCTAGCGTTTCAGAGACCCAGTACTTC
>TRBD2|many|TRBV20-1|20|TRBJ2-3
CSARPLKTSGGYTSTDTQYF
TGCAGTGCTAGACCCTTAAAGACTAGCGGGGGGTACACTAGCACAGATACGCAGTATTTT
>TRBD2|few|TRBV6-1|14|TRBJ2-7
CASSQGTRSYEQYF
TGTGCCAGCAGTCAAGGGACTAGATCCTACGAGCAGTACTTC
>TRBD1|-|TRBV4-2|16|TRBJ1-4
CASTPSVGQGNEKLFF
TGTGCCAGCACGCCAAGTGTGGGACAGGGGAATGAAAAACTGTTTTTT
>-|-|TRBV12-3/TRBV12-4|15|TRBJ2-5
CASSLTGRAGETQYF
TGTGCCAGCAGTTTAACAGGGAGGGCTGGAGAGACCCAGTACTTC
>-|-|TRBV4-1|13|TRBJ2-7
CASSQIGGSEQYF
TGCGCCAGCAGCCAAATAGGGGGATCCGAGCAGTACTTC
>-|-|TRBV12-5|15|TRBJ2-1
CASGFQSGVTFEQFF
TGTGCTAGTGGTTTTCAGTCGGGTGTCACATTTGAGCAGTTCTTC
>TRBD2|-|TRBV4-1|19|TRBJ2-4
CASSQGELAGGYAKNIQYF
TGCGCCAGCAGCCAAGGCGAACTAGCGGGAGGGTATGCCAAAAACATTCAGTACTTC
>TRBD2|few|TRBV9|16|TRBJ2-7
CASSPRLAGATYEQYF
TGTGCCAGCAGCCCCCGACTAGCGGGGGCCACCTACGAGCAGTACTTC
>TRBD1|many|TRBV12-3/TRBV12-4|19|TRBJ1-5
CASSHGLRQGAFGNQPQHF
TGTGCCAGCAGCCACGGGTTACGCCAGGGGGCGTTTGGCAATCAGCCCCAGCATTTT
>-|many|TRBV5-1|16|TRBJ1-2
CASSLDSHPSNYGYTF
TGCGCCAGCAGCTTGGACAGCCACCCCTCTAACTATGGCTACACCTTC
>TRBD1|-|TRBV27|13|TRBJ1-1
CSSVRTGGTEAFF
TGTTCCAGCGTGAGGACAGGTGGGACTGAAGCTTTCTTT
>TRBD1|few|TRBV6-5|15|TRBJ1-1
CASSHGTGPDTEAFF
TGTGCCAGCAGCCATGGGACAGGACCGGACACTGAAGCTTTCTTT
>TRBD1|many|TRBV7-9|16|TRBJ2-3
CASSLTGGQGADTQYF
TGTGCCAGCAGCCTGACAGGGGGCCAAGGGGCAGATACGCAGTATTTT
>-|-|TRBV2|10|TRBJ2-1
CASSGLEQFF
TGTGCCAGCAGTGGCCTTGAGCAGTTCTTC
>-|many|TRBV6-1|14|TRBJ1-1
CASPNDGRGTEAFF
TGTGCCAGCCCTAATGACGGCCGGGGGACTGAAGCTTTCTTT
>-|many|TRBV30|11|TRBJ2-4
CALLTDSEVHF
TGTGCCTTACTAACCGACAGCGAGGTGCACTTC
>-|many|TRBV11-2|17|TRBJ2-7
CASSPTRDGEVDYEQYF
TGTGCCAGCAGCCCCACCCGCGACGGGGAGGTGGACTACGAGCAGTACTTC
>-|-|TRBV27|13|TRBJ1-1
CASSLLTNTEAFF
TGTGCCAGCAGTTTACTCACGAACACTGAAGCTTTCTTT
>TRBD1|many|TRBV5-1|18|TRBJ2-3
CASSLHPGQGIVTDTQYF
TGCGCCAGCAGCTTGCACCCGGGACAGGGAATTGTCACAGATACGCAGTATTTT
>-|many|TRBV4-1|16|TRBJ1-1
CASSQEPGEGNTEAFF
TGCGCCAGCAGCCAAGAGCCAGGGGAAGGGAACACTGAAGCTTTCTTT
>TRBD1|many|TRBV3-1|16|TRBJ2-2
CASSPSGTEVAGELFF
TGTGCCAGCAGCCCCTCCGGGACAGAGGTTGCCGGGGAGCTGTTTTTT
>TRBD1|many|TRBV12-3/TRBV12-4|15|TRBJ1-1
CASSFGTRGGTEAFF
TGTGCCAGCAGTTTCGGGACCAGGGGGGGCACTGAAGCTTTCTTT